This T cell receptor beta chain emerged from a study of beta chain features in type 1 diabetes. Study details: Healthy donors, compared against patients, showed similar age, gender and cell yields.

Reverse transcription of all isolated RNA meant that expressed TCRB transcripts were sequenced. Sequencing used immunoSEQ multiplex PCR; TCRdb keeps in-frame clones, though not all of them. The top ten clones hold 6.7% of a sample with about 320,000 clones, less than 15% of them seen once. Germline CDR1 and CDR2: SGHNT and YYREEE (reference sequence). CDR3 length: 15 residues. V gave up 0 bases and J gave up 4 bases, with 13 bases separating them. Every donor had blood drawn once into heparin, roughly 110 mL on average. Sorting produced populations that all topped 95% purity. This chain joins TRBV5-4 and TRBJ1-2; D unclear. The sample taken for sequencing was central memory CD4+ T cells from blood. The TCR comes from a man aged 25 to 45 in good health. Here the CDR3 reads CASSLVGSSAYGYTF. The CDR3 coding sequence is TGTGCCAGCAGCTTGGTTGGGAGTAGTGCCTATGGCTACACCTTC.